The clone carrying this T cell receptor (beta chain) showed up many times. What it binds is unknown. Preparation of the TCRbeta library used unique molecular identifiers. One entry per CDR3 protein, called by TCRdb with MiXCR from the PCR reads. Among about 97,000 distinct CDR3 sequences listed, less than 6% were seen once. These data are taken from a study of T-cell reconstitution after alpha-beta-depleted transplantation in children. Study results and caveats: Several hundred expanded graft clones reportedly gave rise to the alpha-beta T cells present about two months after transplant. Surviving thymic progenitors and recipient T cells were the source of high TCRbeta diversity at day 60 in some patients. T-cell numbers and diversity, one year after transplant, stemmed largely from T cells that were newly produced.

The CDR3 loop spans 14 amino acids. With 1 base removed from V and 6 bases from J, the gap between germline ends came to 10 bases. The germline V gene has CDR1 MNHEY and CDR2 SVGAGI. The TCR sequence derives from a female patient between 2 and 15 years old who had a stem cell transplant for Fanconi anemia, so the T cells may come from the graft donor. The source material was PBMCs, mostly from graft donor cells, sampled 60 days after TCRalphabeta/CD19-depleted stem cell transplant. V gene TRBV6-5 combines with J gene TRBJ1-5, with no clear D. The CDR3 DNA follows: TGTGCCAGCAGTTACTTGGCAGGAGGTCAGCCCCAGCATTTT. Translation: CASSYLAGGQPQHF.